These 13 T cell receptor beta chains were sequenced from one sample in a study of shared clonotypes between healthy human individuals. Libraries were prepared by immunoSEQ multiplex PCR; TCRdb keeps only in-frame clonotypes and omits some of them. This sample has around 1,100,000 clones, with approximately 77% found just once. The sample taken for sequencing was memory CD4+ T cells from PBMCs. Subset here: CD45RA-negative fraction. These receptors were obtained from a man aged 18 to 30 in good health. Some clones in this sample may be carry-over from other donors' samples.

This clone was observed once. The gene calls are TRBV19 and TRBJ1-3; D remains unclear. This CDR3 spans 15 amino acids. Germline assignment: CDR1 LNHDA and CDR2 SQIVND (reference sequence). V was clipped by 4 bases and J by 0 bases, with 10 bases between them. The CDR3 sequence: CASSNGENSGNTIYF. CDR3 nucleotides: TGTGCCAGTAGTAACGGGGAAAACTCTGGAAACACCATATATTTT.

The CDR3 nucleotides read TGTGCCAGCATGAGGTCGGAGACCCAGTACTTC. This sequence encodes CASMRSETQYF. The V call is TRBV28, the J call TRBJ2-5; D is undetermined. Trimming stripped 7 bases from V and 5 bases from J, with 8 bases between. Per the germline V gene, CDR1 is MDHEN and CDR2 is SYDVKM. The CDR3 contains 11 residues.

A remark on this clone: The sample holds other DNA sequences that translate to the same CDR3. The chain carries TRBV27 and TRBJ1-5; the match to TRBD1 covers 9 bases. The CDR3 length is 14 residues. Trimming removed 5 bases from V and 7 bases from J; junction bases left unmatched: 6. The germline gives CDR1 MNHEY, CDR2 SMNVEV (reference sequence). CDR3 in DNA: TGTGCCAGCAGTCCCGGGACAGGGAACCAGCCCCAGCATTTT. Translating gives CASSPGTGNQPQHF.

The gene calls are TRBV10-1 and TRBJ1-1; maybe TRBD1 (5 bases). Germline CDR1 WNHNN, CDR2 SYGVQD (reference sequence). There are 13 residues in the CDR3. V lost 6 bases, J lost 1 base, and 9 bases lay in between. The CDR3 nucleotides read TGCGCCAGCAGCAGGGACCGGAACACTGAAGCTTTCTTT. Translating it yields CASSRDRNTEAFF.

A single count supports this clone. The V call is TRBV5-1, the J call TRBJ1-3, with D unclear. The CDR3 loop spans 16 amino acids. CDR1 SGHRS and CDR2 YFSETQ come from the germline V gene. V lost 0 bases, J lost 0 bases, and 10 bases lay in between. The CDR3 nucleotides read TGCGCCAGCAGCTTGGAAGGCAGCCACTCTGGAAACACCATATATTTT. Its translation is CASSLEGSHSGNTIYF.

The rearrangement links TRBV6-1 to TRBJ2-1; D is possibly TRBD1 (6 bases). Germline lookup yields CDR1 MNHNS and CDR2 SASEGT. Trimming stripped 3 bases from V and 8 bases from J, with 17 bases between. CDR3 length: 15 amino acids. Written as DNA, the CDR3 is TGTGCCAGCAGTGATGACAGGTTTCCAGGGGATGAGCAGTTCTTC. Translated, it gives CASSDDRFPGDEQFF.

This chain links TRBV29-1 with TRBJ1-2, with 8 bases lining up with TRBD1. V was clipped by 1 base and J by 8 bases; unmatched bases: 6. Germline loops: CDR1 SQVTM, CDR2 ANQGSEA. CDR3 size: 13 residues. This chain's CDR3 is CSVEVQQGGGYTF. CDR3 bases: TGCAGCGTTGAAGTCCAACAGGGGGGCGGCTACACCTTC. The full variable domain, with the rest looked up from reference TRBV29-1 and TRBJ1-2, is SAVISQKPSRDICQRGTSLTIQCQVDSQVTMMFWYRQQPGQSLTLIATANQGSEATYESGFVIDKFPISRPNLTFSTLTVSNMSPEDSSIYLCSVEVQQGGGYTFGSGTRLTVV.

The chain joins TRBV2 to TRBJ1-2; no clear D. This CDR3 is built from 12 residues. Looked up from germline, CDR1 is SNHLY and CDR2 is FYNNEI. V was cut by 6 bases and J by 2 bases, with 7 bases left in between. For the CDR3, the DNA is TGTGCCAGCAGAGAGGAAAACTATGGCTACACCTTC. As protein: CASREENYGYTF.

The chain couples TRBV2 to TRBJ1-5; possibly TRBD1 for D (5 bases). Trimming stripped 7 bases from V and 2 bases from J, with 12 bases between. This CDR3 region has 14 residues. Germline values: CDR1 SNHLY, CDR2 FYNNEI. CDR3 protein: CASTGPGGNQPQHF. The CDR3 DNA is TGTGCCAGCACGGGCCCGGGGGGCAATCAGCCCCAGCATTTT.

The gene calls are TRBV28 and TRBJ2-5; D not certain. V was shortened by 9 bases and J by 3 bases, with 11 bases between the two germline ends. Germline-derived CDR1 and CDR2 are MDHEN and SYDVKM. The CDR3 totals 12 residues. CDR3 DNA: TGTGCCAGTGGACGGAACGAAGAGACCCAGTACTTC. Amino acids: CASGRNEETQYF.

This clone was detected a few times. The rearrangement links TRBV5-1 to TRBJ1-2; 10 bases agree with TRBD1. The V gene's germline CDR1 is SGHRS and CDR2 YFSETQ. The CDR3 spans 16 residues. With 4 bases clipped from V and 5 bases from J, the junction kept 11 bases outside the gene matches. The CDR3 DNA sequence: TGCGCCAGCAGCCCCTCCGGGTGGGACAGGGGATATGGCTACACCTTC. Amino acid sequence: CASSPSGWDRGYGYTF.

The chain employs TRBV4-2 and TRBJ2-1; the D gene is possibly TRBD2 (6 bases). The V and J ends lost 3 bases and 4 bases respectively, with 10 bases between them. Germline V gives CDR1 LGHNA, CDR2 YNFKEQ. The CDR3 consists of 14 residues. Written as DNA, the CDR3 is TGTGCCAGCAGCCAGGGACTGACGTACAATGAGCAGTTCTTC. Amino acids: CASSQGLTYNEQFF.

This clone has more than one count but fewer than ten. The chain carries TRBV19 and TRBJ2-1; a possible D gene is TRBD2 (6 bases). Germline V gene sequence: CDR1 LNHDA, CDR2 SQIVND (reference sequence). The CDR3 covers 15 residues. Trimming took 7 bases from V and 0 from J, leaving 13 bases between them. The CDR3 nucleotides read TGTGCCAGTAATCCGGGACTCGCCTCCTACAATGAGCAGTTCTTC. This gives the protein CASNPGLASYNEQFF.